These 3 T cell receptor beta chains came from one sample sequenced in a study of OX40 agonist ivuxolimab in advanced cancers. Method: immunoSEQ multiplex PCR; TCRdb's copy keeps in-frame clones and lacks some. The sample shows over 150,000 clones, 94% of them seen only once. The material was CD4+ or CD8+ T cells sorted from blood, obtained in a trial of the OX40 agonist ivuxolimab. These receptor sequences come from an adult with an advanced solid tumor such as melanoma, head and neck, liver or kidney cancer.

The V gene is TRBV5-1, the J gene TRBJ2-3, with D possibly matching TRBD2 (5 bases). CDR1 and CDR2 from the germline V gene are SGHRS and YFSETQ. The CDR3 is 15 residues long. V lost 0 bases and J lost 4, with 12 bases in between. CDR3 residues: CASSLGTGSADTQYF. The CDR3 DNA reads TGCGCCAGCAGCTTGGGGACGGGGAGCGCAGATACGCAGTATTTT.

The J gene is TRBJ1-6, the V gene TRBV6-5; D remains unclear. This CDR3 comprises 16 residues. Germline V gene lookup returns CDR1 MNHEY and CDR2 SVGAGI. Between the trimmed V and J ends, which lost 4 bases and 7 bases, there was a span of 17 bases. The CDR3 loop is CASSSRRLDGNSPLHF. The CDR3 bases are TGTGCCAGCAGTTCGAGGCGTTTGGATGGGAATTCACCCCTCCACTTT.

This chain joins TRBV27 and TRBJ2-5; D ambiguous. Per germline, CDR1 MNHEY and CDR2 SMNVEV (reference sequence). Deletions cut 1 base from V and 4 bases from J, with 19 bases between. The CDR3 totals 17 residues. CDR3 sequence: CASSLFGIALNPETQYF. The CDR3, as DNA: TGTGCCAGCAGTTTATTCGGAATAGCCCTTAATCCAGAGACCCAGTACTTC.